Described below is a single TCR beta chain sequence and its context. What it recognizes is unknown. Using immunoSEQ multiplex PCR, the repertoire was profiled, and TCRdb retains in-frame clones only, with some absent. This table has around 19,000 clones, over 70% appearing once. The entry originates in a study of PD-1 blockade in classical Hodgkin lymphoma. Overall study: Patients were infused with nivolumab 3 mg/kg every 2 weeks.

The time point denotes: cycle 4 day 1 (C4D1), after 5 to 7 weeks of nivolumab. All trial patients relapsed after autologous stem cell transplantation. Each best response was a complete response, a partial response or progressive disease. This CDR3 is built from 16 residues. The junction had 11 bases not matched to a gene; V was cut back by 4 bases and J by 2 bases. Germline CDR1 is SNHLY and CDR2 is FYNNEI. General observations from the study: Healthy donors reportedly exceeded newly diagnosed patients in baseline TCR diversity. Lower baseline TCR diversity marked trial partial responders and progressors.

Sequencing used peripheral blood mononuclear cells (PBMCs), obtained before the fourth cycle of nivolumab. V usage is TRBV2 and J usage is TRBJ2-7; 7 bases align to TRBD1. This TCR was recovered from a human donor with classical Hodgkin lymphoma. As DNA, the CDR3 is TGTGCCAGCAGTGTCCTAGGGGGCGCCGGGACCTACGAGCAGTACTTC. Translated, it gives CASSVLGGAGTYEQYF. The full variable domain, in which reference TRBV2 and TRBJ2-7 provide the parts outside the CDR3, is EPEVTQTPSHQVTQMGQEVILRCVPISNHLYFYWYRQILGQKVEFLVSFYNNEISEKSEIFDDQFSVERPDGSNFTLKIRSTKLEDSAMYFCASSVLGGAGTYEQYFGPGTRLTVT.